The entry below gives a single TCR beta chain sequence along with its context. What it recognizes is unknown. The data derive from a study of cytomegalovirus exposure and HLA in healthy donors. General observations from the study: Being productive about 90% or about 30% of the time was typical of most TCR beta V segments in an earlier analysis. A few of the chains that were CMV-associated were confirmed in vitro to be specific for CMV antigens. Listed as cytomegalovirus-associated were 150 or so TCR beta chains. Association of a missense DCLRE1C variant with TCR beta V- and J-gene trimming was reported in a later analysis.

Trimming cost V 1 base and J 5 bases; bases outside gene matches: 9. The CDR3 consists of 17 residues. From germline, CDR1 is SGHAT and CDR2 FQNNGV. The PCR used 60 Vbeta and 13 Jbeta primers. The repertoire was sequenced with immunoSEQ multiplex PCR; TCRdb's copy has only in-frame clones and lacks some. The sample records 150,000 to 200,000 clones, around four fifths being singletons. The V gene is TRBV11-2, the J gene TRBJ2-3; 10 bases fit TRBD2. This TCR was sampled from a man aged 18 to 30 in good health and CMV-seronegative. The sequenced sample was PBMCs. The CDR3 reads CASSLGRSSGSIDTQYF. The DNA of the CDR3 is TGTGCCAGCAGCTTAGGGAGGTCTAGCGGGAGTATAGATACGCAGTATTTT.